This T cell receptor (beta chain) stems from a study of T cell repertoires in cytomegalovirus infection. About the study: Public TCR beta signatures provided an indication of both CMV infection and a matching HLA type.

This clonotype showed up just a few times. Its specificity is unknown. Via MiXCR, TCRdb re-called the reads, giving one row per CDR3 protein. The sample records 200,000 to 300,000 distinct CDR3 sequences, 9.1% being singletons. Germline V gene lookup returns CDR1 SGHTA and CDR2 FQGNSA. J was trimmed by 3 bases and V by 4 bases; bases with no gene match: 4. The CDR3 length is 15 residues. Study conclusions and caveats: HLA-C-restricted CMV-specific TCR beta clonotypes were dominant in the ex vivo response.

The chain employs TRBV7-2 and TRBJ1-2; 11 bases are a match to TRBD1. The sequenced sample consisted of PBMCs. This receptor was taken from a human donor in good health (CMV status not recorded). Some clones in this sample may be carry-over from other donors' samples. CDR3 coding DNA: TGTGCCAGCAGCTGGACAGGGGGCGACGACTATGGCTACACCTTC. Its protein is CASSWTGGDDYGYTF.